This T cell receptor beta chain was found in a study of T-cell memory formation after mild COVID-19. This clonotype turned up a few times. The antigen is not known. Broader study findings: Second-wave clones peaking on day 37 lacked confirmed SARS-CoV-2 specificity.

From 5'RACE with constant-segment primers came TCR alpha and TCR beta cDNA libraries that carried sample barcodes and UMIs. TCRdb redid the calling of the 5' RACE reads with MiXCR, one entry per CDR3 protein. The data hold about 350,000 distinct CDR3 sequences, with approximately 14% observed a single time. What was sequenced was PBMCs or a T cell subset sorted from them (not recorded which). This TCR was recovered from a young man who had mild COVID-19 (a few samples of this study predate the infection). Cell type and time point are not known.

CDR3 protein: CASSADTKDYGYTF. The DNA for the CDR3 is TGTGCCTCCTCGGCGGATACGAAAGACTATGGCTACACCTTC. The J gene is TRBJ1-2, the V gene TRBV7-2, with no clear D. Germline CDR1 and CDR2: SGHTA and FQGNSA. The CDR3 contains 14 residues. Trimming removed 11 bases at V and 3 bases at J, with 19 bases between.